These 30 T cell receptor beta chains were sequenced from one sample in a study of blood T cells in healthy people across ages (dated by TCRdb to 2014 to 2015). Library method: 5' RACE. Sequencing used an Illumina HiSeq 2500. The second PCR ran for about 6 to 12 cycles and used a J-beta primer mix along with a sample-barcoded 5' primer. The public reads were quality trimmed at Q25 with fastp and then assembled into clones with MiXCR by TCRdb, keeping productive beta chains. Entries that share a CDR3 protein sequence are merged under the most common genes and DNA. In this sample the table shows over a million distinct CDR3 sequences, about 40% of which occur a single time. 7% to 9.5% of the sample rests with the top ten. What was sequenced was blood. The receptors derive from a woman between 18 and 29 years old in good health.

This chain uses TRBV25-1 with TRBJ1-2; the D is unclear. The CDR3 has 12 residues. Germline CDR1 reads MGHDK; CDR2 reads SYGVNS. Between the trimmed V and J ends, which lost 3 bases and 3 bases, there was a span of 5 bases. CDR3 in DNA: TGTGCCAGCAGTGAGCGATACTATGGCTACACCTTC. Its protein product is CASSERYYGYTF.

The CDR3 DNA follows: TGTGCTAGTGGTTTGGTAGGGGGCCACGAGCAGTACTTC. Encoded protein: CASGLVGGHEQYF. V and J are TRBV12-5 and TRBJ2-7, with 7 bases identical to TRBD1. V shed 0 bases, J shed 5 bases, and the junction held 1 base outside the gene matches. CDR1 and CDR2 (germline): LGHNT, FRNRAP. This CDR3 is 13 amino acids long.

This clonotype has only a few counts. The chain uses TRBV7-6 and TRBJ1-6; D not resolved. V lost 1 base and J lost 7, with 11 bases in between. The CDR3 has 15 residues. CDR1 SGHVS and CDR2 FNYEAQ come from the germline V gene. The CDR3 DNA sequence: TGTGCCAGCAGCTTAGACGACGTGGGGAATTCACCCCTCCACTTT. Protein sequence: CASSLDDVGNSPLHF.

This clonotype was picked up a small number of times. The rearrangement uses TRBV27 and TRBJ2-5; no firm D call. CDR3 length: 13 amino acids. The V end was cut by 3 bases, the J end by 7 bases, with 12 bases between. From germline, CDR1 is MNHEY and CDR2 SMNVEV (reference sequence). DNA for the CDR3: TGTGCCAGCAGTTTGAGCCCCTGGGGGACCCAGTACTTC. Encoded protein: CASSLSPWGTQYF.

A few counts support this clonotype. The J gene is TRBJ2-5, the V gene TRBV20-1, with 10 bases fitting TRBD1. CDR3 length equals 13 residues. The J segment lost 4 bases and the V segment lost 1 base, leaving 0 bases of the junction unmatched. The germline V gene has CDR1 DFQATT and CDR2 SNEGSKA (reference sequence). CDR3 sequence: CSARGDRGETQYF. DNA of the CDR3: TGCAGTGCTAGAGGGGACAGGGGAGAGACCCAGTACTTC.

The rearrangement joins TRBV25-1 to TRBJ1-2, with D unresolved. V was clipped by 2 bases and J by 6 bases, with 13 bases between them. From germline, CDR1 is MGHDK and CDR2 SYGVNS. The CDR3 runs 14 residues. DNA for the CDR3: TGTGCCAGCAGTGAAGGGCGGAGCCCGGATGGCTACACCTTC. Translated: CASSEGRSPDGYTF.

The rearrangement joins TRBV20-1 to TRBJ2-1; 8 bases are a match to TRBD2. The CDR3 is 14 amino acids. The V segment lost 6 bases and the J segment 4 bases; nucleotides outside the gene matches: 8. The germline gives CDR1 DFQATT, CDR2 SNEGSKA (reference sequence). The CDR3 protein is CSAAVLAVYNEQFF. CDR3 nucleotides: TGCAGTGCCGCAGTACTAGCGGTGTACAATGAGCAGTTCTTC.

This clonotype was detected only a few times. V usage is TRBV29-1 and J usage is TRBJ1-2; tentative D call: TRBD1 (5 bases). The CDR3 contains 15 residues. The V and J ends lost 0 bases and 8 bases respectively, with 19 bases between them. Germline V gene sequence: CDR1 SQVTM, CDR2 ANQGSEA. This CDR3 reads CSVEDGAGKESGYTF. The CDR3 nucleotides read TGCAGCGTTGAAGATGGGGCGGGCAAGGAAAGCGGCTACACCTTC.

This sequence joins TRBV20-1 and TRBJ2-2, with 9 bases that match TRBD1. CDR1 DFQATT and CDR2 SNEGSKA come from the germline V gene (reference sequence). The V and J ends lost 3 bases and 5 bases, in that order; junction bases with no gene match: 7. The CDR3 runs 15 residues. The CDR3 DNA is TGCAGTGCTAGCCCCCGGGACAGGGAAACCGGGGAGCTGTTTTTT. Protein sequence: CSASPRDRETGELFF.

About this clonotype itself: The junction departs from the called germline gene at one end, perhaps through a read error. The rearrangement links TRBV6-2 or TRBV6-3 to TRBJ2-5, with 7 bases aligning to TRBD2. CDR1 is MNHEY and CDR2 is SVGEGT in the germline V gene. The CDR3 spans 14 residues. The chain's CDR3 is CTSSELARKETQYF. CDR3 DNA sequence: TGTACCAGCAGTGAACTAGCGAGGAAAGAGACCCAGTACTTC.

The chain couples TRBV30 to TRBJ2-1; D is tentatively TRBD1 or TRBD2 (5 bases each). Trimming stripped 8 bases from V and 5 bases from J, with 10 bases between. The germline V gene has CDR1 GTSNPN and CDR2 SVGIG (reference sequence). CDR3 length: 11 amino acids. The CDR3 loop reads CAGGSDNEQFF. DNA for the CDR3: TGTGCCGGGGGATCGGACAATGAGCAGTTCTTC. Drawing the rest from reference TRBV30 and TRBJ2-1, the complete variable domain is SQTIHQWPATLVQPVGSPLSLECTVEGTSNPNLYWYRQAAGRGLQLLFYSVGIGQISSEVPQNLSASRPQDRQFILSSKKLLLSDSGFYLCAGGSDNEQFFGPGTRLTVL.

The chain links TRBV2 to TRBJ1-1; tentatively, D is TRBD1 (5 bases). V was cut by 3 bases and J by 2 bases, with 10 bases left in between. CDR1 is SNHLY and CDR2 is FYNNEI in the germline V gene. The CDR3 is 14 amino acids. The CDR3: CASSDPGHNTEAFF. The DNA of the CDR3 is TGTGCCAGCAGTGACCCTGGACATAACACTGAAGCTTTCTTT.

This clonotype was counted a few times. The chain joins TRBV18 to TRBJ2-5, with D unresolved. The DNA end lines up better with TRBJ2-7; the J call may be wrong. Germline-derived CDR1 and CDR2 are KGHSH and LQKENI. The CDR3 length is 14 residues. CDR3 amino acids: CASSRGDTPYEQYF. The CDR3 coding sequence is TGTGCCAGCTCACGAGGCGACACTCCCTACGAGCAGTACTTC.

V gene TRBV3-1 combines with J gene TRBJ2-5; TRBD1 might be the D (8 bases). The J call is doubtful: the DNA matches TRBJ2-7 better. Per germline, CDR1 LGHDT and CDR2 YNNKEL (reference sequence). There are 19 residues in the CDR3. The CDR3 DNA is TGTGCCAGCAGCCAAGTGAGGTCAGGGGGCACGCTAGCGGACTACGAGCAGTACTTC. Translating gives CASSQVRSGGTLADYEQYF.

This chain links TRBV20-1 with TRBJ1-1; 10 bases are shared with TRBD1. In germline, CDR1 is DFQATT, CDR2 SNEGSKA (reference sequence). V lost 1 base, J lost 1 base, and 0 bases stayed unmatched. This CDR3 is 14 amino acids long. Here the CDR3 DNA reads TGCAGTGCTAGAGGGACAGGGGGGAACACTGAAGCTTTCTTT. Translated, it gives CSARGTGGNTEAFF.

The genes are TRBV27 and TRBJ1-1; the D is unclear. This CDR3 spans 11 amino acids. From germline, CDR1 is MNHEY and CDR2 SMNVEV (reference sequence). Trimming removed 8 bases at V and 5 bases at J, with 9 bases between. CDR3 coding DNA: TGTGCCAGCGCCTCCTGGACTGAAGCTTTCTTT. Its protein product is CASASWTEAFF.

This clonotype has just a few counts. The chain carries TRBV20-1 and TRBJ2-7; 7 nucleotides line up with TRBD2. The V segment lost 4 bases and the J segment 3 bases; nucleotides outside the gene matches: 3. This CDR3 is 12 amino acids long. From germline, CDR1 is DFQATT and CDR2 SNEGSKA (reference sequence). This CDR3 is CSATGLGYEQYF. CDR3 nucleotide sequence: TGCAGTGCTACCGGACTAGGCTACGAGCAGTACTTC.

V usage is TRBV7-2 and J usage is TRBJ2-7, with 8 bases matching TRBD1. The CDR3 runs 13 residues. Germline loops: CDR1 SGHTA, CDR2 FQGNSA. J gave up 4 bases and V 10 bases, and 9 bases lay outside the gene matches. The CDR3 loop is CATRQGSGYEQYF. DNA of the CDR3: TGTGCCACCAGACAGGGGTCCGGGTACGAGCAGTACTTC.

This chain's CDR3 is CASSYPQGEQYF. DNA for the CDR3: TGTGCCAGCAGTTACCCCCAGGGTGAGCAGTACTTC. The rearrangement joins TRBV6-6 to TRBJ2-7, with D possibly matching TRBD1 (5 bases). The CDR3 covers 12 residues. The V and J ends lost 2 bases and 7 bases respectively, with 9 bases between them. Germline CDR1 and CDR2: MNHNY and SVGAGI (reference sequence).

The genes are TRBV10-2 and TRBJ1-2; weak D call: TRBD1 (5 bases). Germline V lookup: CDR1 WSHSY, CDR2 SAAADI. Trimming pared 10 bases from V and 4 bases from J, leaving 16 bases between. CDR3 length: 13 residues. CDR3 nucleotide sequence: TGCGCCACCGGATGGGGGAATGGCTATGGCTACACCTTC. Its protein product is CATGWGNGYGYTF.

In this sample, this clonotype turned up a few times. The CDR3 coding sequence is TGTGCCACCAGCAGGGACCAAAACACCGGGGAGCTGTTTTTT. Protein: CATSRDQNTGELFF. The chain links TRBV15 to TRBJ2-2, with D unresolved. Germline values: CDR1 LNHNV, CDR2 YYDKDF (reference sequence). The CDR3 runs to 14 residues. V lost 3 bases and J 2 bases, leaving 7 bases between the germline ends.

The chain employs TRBV6-6 and TRBJ1-2; a weak D match, TRBD1 (6 bases). V lost 9 bases to trimming and J lost 9 bases, with 20 bases between them. The CDR3 has 13 residues. Germline values: CDR1 MNHNY, CDR2 SVGAGI (reference sequence). The CDR3 region has the DNA TGTGCCAGTGGGGGGGGGCAATACGATAGCTACACCTTC. Protein product: CASGGGQYDSYTF.

The chain recombines TRBV5-1 with TRBJ1-6; 8 nucleotides agree with TRBD1. The CDR3 covers 15 residues. CDR1 is SGHRS and CDR2 is YFSETQ in the germline V gene. V shed 5 bases and J 9 bases; nucleotides not matched to a gene: 10. CDR3 DNA sequence: TGCGCCAGCAGAATCTCGACAGGGGAGAGTTCACCCCTCCACTTT. Amino acid sequence: CASRISTGESSPLHF. The whole variable domain, remainder taken from reference TRBV5-1 and TRBJ1-6, is KAGVTQTPRYLIKTRGQQVTLSCSPISGHRSVSWYQQTPGQGLQFLFEYFSETQRNKGNFPGRFSGRQFSNSRSEMNVSTLELGDSALYLCASRISTGESSPLHFGNGTRLTVT.

The rearrangement joins TRBV25-1 to TRBJ1-1, with D possibly being TRBD1 (5 bases). Germline V gene sequence: CDR1 MGHDK, CDR2 SYGVNS. The CDR3 has 15 residues. V dropped 5 bases and J dropped 6 bases, with 19 bases sitting between them. The CDR3 bases are TGTGCCAGCAGTTTAGGAGGCAGGGAAAGAGCTGAAGCTTTCTTT. Translating gives CASSLGGRERAEAFF.

The chain employs TRBV18 and TRBJ1-6; D is possibly TRBD1 (5 bases). The V gene's germline CDR1 is KGHSH and CDR2 LQKENI. V gave up 6 bases and J gave up 3 bases, with 12 bases separating them. The CDR3 has 15 amino acids. The chain's CDR3 is CASSGGTNYNSPLHF. The CDR3 coding sequence is TGTGCCAGCTCGGGAGGGACGAACTATAATTCACCCCTCCACTTT.

CDR3 sequence reads: CASSSDRGSDYGYTF. The CDR3 DNA sequence: TGCGCCAGCAGCTCCGACAGGGGTTCGGACTATGGCTACACCTTC. The rearrangement links TRBV5-1 to TRBJ1-2; 8 bases agree with TRBD1. The CDR3 totals 15 residues. The V gene end was trimmed by 3 bases and the J gene end by 3 bases; junction bases not matched to a gene: 7. Germline CDR1 and CDR2: SGHRS and YFSETQ.

The chain carries TRBV20-1 and TRBJ1-6; a weak D match, TRBD1 (5 bases). The germline CDR1 and CDR2 sequences are DFQATT and SNEGSKA (reference sequence). V was trimmed by 2 bases and J by 7 bases, leaving 12 bases between them. The CDR3 loop spans 14 amino acids. The DNA for the CDR3 is TGCAGTGCTAGACCGGGGCAGGGAAATTCACCCCTCCACTTT. Translation gives CSARPGQGNSPLHF.

The chain joins TRBV6-5 to TRBJ1-2; D call uncertain. CDR1 MNHEY and CDR2 SVGAGI come from the germline V gene. The CDR3 spans 15 residues. V lost 2 bases to trimming and J lost 4 bases, with 14 bases between them. The CDR3 region has the DNA TGTGCCAGCAGTTACGGCAGCACGGGGTTCTATGGCTACACCTTC. Protein product: CASSYGSTGFYGYTF.

The V call is TRBV29-1, the J call TRBJ1-2; D is undetermined. V lost 6 bases to trimming and J lost 4 bases, with 18 bases between them. Germline V CDR1 and CDR2: SQVTM, ANQGSEA. The CDR3 totals 14 residues. The CDR3 loop is CSVIWTGKPYGYTF. As DNA, the CDR3 is TGCAGCGTCATATGGACCGGAAAGCCCTATGGCTACACCTTC.

The chain joins TRBV20-1 to TRBJ2-7; 11 positions match TRBD2. Germline V lookup: CDR1 DFQATT, CDR2 SNEGSKA (reference sequence). The CDR3 is 15 amino acids. Unmatched junction bases numbered 7, after V lost 1 base and J lost 5 bases. The CDR3 nucleotides are TGCAGTGCTAGAGTTCCGACTAGCGGGACCGACGAGCAGTACTTC. Translating gives CSARVPTSGTDEQYF.